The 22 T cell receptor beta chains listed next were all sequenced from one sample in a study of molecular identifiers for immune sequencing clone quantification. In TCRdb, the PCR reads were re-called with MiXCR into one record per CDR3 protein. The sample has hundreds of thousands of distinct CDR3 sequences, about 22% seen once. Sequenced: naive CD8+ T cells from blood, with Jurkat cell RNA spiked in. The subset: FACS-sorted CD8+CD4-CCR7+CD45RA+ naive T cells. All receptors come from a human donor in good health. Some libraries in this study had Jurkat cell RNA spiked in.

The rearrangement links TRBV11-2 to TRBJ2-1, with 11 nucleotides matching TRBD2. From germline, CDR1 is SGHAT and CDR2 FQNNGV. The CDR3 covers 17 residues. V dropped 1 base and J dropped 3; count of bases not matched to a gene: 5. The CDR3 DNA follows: TGTGCCAGCAGCTTAGTTCTAGCGGGAGGAAACTACAATGAGCAGTTCTTC. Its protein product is CASSLVLAGGNYNEQFF.

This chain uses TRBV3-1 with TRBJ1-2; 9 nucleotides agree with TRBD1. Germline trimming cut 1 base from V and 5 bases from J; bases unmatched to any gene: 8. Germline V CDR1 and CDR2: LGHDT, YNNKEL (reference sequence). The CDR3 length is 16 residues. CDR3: CASSQATGGPVYGYTF. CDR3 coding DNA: TGTGCCAGCAGCCAAGCAACAGGGGGCCCTGTGTATGGCTACACCTTC.

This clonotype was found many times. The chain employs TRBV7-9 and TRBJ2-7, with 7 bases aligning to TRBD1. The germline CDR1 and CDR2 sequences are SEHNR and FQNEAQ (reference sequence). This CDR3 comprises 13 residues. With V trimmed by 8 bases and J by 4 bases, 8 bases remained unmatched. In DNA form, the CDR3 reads TGTGCCAGCGTCGAGGGGGCCGGGTACGAGCAGTACTTC. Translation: CASVEGAGYEQYF. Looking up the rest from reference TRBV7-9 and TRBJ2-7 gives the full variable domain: DTGVSQNPRHKITKRGQNVTFRCDPISEHNRLYWYRQTLGQGPEFLTYFQNEAQLEKSRLLSDRFSAERPKGSFSTLEIQRTEQGDSAMYLCASVEGAGYEQYFGPGTRLTVT.

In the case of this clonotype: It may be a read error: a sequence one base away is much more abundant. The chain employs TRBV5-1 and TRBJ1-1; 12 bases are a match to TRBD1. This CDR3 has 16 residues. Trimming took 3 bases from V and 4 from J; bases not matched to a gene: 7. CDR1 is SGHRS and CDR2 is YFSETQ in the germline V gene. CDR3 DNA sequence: TGCGCCAGCAGCTCACCGGGACAGGGGGCGAGCACTGAAGCTTTCTTT. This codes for CASSSPGQGASTEAFF.

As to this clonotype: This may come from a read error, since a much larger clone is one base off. The CDR3 DNA is TGTGCCTGGAGTTTCACAGGGGCCGGGGAGCTGGTTTTT. It is translated as CAWSFTGAGELVF. This chain links TRBV30 with TRBJ2-2, with 7 bases fitting TRBD1. Per the germline V gene, CDR1 is GTSNPN and CDR2 is SVGIG (reference sequence). This CDR3 contains 13 residues. Supplemented by reference TRBV30 and TRBJ2-2, the full variable domain reads SQTIHQWPATLVQPVGSPLSLECTVEGTSNPNLYWYRQAAGRGLQLLFYSVGIGQISSEVPQNLSASRPQDRQFILSSKKLLLSDSGFYLCAWSFTGAGELVFGEGSRLTVL.

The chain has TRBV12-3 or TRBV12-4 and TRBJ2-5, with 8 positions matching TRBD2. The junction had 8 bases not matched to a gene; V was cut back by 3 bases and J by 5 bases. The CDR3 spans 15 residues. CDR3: CASSLASGGPETQYF. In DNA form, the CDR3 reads TGTGCCAGCAGTTTGGCCAGCGGGGGTCCGGAGACCCAGTACTTC.

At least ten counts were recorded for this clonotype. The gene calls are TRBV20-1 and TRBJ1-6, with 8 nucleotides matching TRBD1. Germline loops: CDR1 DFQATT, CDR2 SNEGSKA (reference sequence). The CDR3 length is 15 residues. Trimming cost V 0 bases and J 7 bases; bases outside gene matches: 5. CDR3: CSARDRGQGNSPLHF. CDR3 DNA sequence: TGCAGTGCTAGAGATCGAGGACAGGGAAATTCACCCCTCCACTTT.

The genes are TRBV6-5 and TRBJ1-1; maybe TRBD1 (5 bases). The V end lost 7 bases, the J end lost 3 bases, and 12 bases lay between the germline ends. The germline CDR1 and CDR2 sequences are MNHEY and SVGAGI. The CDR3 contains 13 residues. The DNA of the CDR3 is TGTGCCAGCACCCAGTTGGGGCACACTGAAGCTTTCTTT. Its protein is CASTQLGHTEAFF.

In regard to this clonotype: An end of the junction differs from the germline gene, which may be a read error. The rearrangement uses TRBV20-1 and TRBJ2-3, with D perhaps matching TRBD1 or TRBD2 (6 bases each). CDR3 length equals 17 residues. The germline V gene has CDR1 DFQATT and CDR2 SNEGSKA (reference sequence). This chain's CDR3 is CSASRDGGRISTDAQYF. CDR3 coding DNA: TGCAGTGCTAGCCGAGACGGGGGCCGAATAAGCACAGATGCGCAGTATTTT.

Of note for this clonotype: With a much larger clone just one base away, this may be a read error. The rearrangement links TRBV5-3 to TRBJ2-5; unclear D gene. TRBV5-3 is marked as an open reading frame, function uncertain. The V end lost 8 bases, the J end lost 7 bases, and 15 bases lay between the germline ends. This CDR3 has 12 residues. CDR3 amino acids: CASSRSAGTQYF. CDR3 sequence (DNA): TGTGCCAGCAGCCGGAGCGCCGGGACCCAGTACTTC.

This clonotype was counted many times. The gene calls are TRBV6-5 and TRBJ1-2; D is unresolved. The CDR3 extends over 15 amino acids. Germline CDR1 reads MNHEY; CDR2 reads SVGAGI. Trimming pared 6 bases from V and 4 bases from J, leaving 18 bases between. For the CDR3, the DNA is TGTGCCAGCAGCTCCCTCCCGGGAGGTACCTATGGCTACACCTTC. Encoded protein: CASSSLPGGTYGYTF.

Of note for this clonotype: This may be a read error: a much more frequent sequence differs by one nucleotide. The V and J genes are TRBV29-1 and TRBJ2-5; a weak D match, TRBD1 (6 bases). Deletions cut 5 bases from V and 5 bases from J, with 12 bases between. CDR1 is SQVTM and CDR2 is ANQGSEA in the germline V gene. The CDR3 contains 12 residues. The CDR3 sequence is CSVLTGLETQYF. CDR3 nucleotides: TGCAGCGTTCTAACAGGGTTGGAGACCCAGTACTTC. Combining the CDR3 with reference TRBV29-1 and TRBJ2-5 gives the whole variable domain SAVISQKPSRDICQRGTSLTIQCQVDSQVTMMFWYRQQPGQSLTLIATANQGSEATYESGFVIDKFPISRPNLTFSTLTVSNMSPEDSSIYLCSVLTGLETQYFGPGTRLLVL.

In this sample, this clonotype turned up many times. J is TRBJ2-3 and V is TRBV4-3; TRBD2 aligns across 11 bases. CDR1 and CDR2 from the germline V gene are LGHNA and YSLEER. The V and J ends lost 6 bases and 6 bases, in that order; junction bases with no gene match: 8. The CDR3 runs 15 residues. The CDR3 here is CASSHSGGAGDTQYF. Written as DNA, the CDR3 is TGCGCCAGCAGTCATAGCGGGGGGGCCGGGGATACGCAGTATTTT.

CDR3 nucleotides: TGTGCCAGTAGTAGATCCAGCCCTTTAGATACGCAGTATTTT. It encodes CASSRSSPLDTQYF. The chain employs TRBV19 and TRBJ2-3; D gene ambiguous. CDR1 and CDR2 (germline): LNHDA, SQIVND (reference sequence). Trimming stripped 4 bases from V and 5 bases from J, with 13 bases between. The CDR3 has 14 residues.

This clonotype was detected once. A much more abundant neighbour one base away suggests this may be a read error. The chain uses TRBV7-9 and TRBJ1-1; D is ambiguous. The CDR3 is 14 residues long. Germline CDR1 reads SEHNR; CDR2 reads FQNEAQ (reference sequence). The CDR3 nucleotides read TGTGCCAGCAGCTTAGCGGTGGGGTGGGCTGAAACTTTCTTT. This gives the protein CASSLAVGWAETFF.

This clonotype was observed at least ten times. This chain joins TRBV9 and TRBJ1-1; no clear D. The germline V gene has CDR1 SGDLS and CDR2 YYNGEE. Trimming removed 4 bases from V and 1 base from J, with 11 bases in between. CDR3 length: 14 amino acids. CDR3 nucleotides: TGTGCCAGCAGCCCTTATGGAAAGAACACTGAAGCTTTCTTT. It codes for CASSPYGKNTEAFF.

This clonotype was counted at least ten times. The CDR3 DNA follows: TGCAGCACACTAACCGGGAACACTGAAGCTTTCTTT. Its protein product is CSTLTGNTEAFF. The chain employs TRBV29-1 and TRBJ1-1; D is uncertain. V was pared by 8 bases and J by 1 base, with 11 bases between. Looked up from germline, CDR1 is SQVTM and CDR2 is ANQGSEA. CDR3 length: 12 amino acids. The whole variable domain, remainder taken from reference TRBV29-1 and TRBJ1-1, is SAVISQKPSRDICQRGTSLTIQCQVDSQVTMMFWYRQQPGQSLTLIATANQGSEATYESGFVIDKFPISRPNLTFSTLTVSNMSPEDSSIYLCSTLTGNTEAFFGQGTRLTVV.

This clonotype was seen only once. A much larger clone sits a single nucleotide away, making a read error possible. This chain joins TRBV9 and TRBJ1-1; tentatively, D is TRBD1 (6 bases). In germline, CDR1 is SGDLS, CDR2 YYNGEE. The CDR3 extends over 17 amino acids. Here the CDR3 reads CASSEGRGGRLNIEAFF. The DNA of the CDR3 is TGTGCCAGCAGCGAGGGGAGAGGGGGGAGGTTGAACATTGAAGCTTTCTTT.

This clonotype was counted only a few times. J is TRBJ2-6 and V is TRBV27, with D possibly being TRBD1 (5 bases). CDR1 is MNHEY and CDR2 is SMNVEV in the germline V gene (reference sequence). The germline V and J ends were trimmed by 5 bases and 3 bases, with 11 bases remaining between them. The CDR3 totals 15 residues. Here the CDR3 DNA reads TGTGCCAGCAGTCCCCAGGGAAGTGGGGCCAACGTCCTGACTTTC. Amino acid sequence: CASSPQGSGANVLTF.

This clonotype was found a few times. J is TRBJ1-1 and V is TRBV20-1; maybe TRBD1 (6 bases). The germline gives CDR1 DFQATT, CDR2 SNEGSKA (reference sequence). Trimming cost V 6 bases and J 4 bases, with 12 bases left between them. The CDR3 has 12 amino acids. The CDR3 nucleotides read TGCAGTGCACAGGACAGATTCACTGAAGCTTTCTTT. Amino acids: CSAQDRFTEAFF.

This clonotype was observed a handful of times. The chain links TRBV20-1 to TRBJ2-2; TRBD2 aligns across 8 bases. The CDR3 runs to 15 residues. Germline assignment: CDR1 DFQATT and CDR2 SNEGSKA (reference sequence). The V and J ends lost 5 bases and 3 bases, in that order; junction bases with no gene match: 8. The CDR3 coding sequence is TGCAGTGCTGACCACCCGGGACTAGACACCGGGGAGCTGTTTTTT. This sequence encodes CSADHPGLDTGELFF.

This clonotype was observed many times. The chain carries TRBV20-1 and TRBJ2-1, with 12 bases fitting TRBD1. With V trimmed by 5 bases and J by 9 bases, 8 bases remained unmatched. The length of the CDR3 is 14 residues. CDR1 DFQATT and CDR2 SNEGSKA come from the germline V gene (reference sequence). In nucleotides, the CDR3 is TGCAGTGCTTTCCGGGACAGGGGGCATGGTGAGCAGTTCTTC. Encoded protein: CSAFRDRGHGEQFF.